The 29 T cell receptor beta chains given below trace back to one sample, sequenced in a study of CD8 T cells in ankylosing spondylitis. TCRdb ran MiXCR on the 5' RACE reads and lists one entry per CDR3 protein. The table lists 250,000 to 400,000 distinct CDR3 sequences, 9.5% to 13% of them singletons. The sample was blood, either unsorted or a sorted T cell fraction (not recorded which). The origin of the receptors is a female donor with ankylosing spondylitis or in good health (not recorded which).

At least ten counts were recorded for this clonotype. The chain couples TRBV7-2 to TRBJ2-1; 7 bases line up with TRBD1. V trimming: 6 bases; J trimming: 6 bases; junction bases outside the gene matches: 14. CDR1 and CDR2 (germline): SGHTA, FQGNSA. There are 16 residues in the CDR3. In nucleotides, the CDR3 is TGTGCCAGCAGTCGTCCCGCAGGGGGTCTCGGCAATGAGCAGTTCTTC. Residues: CASSRPAGGLGNEQFF.

This clonotype was counted at least ten times. The rearrangement joins TRBV5-1 to TRBJ1-2; D is ambiguous. Looked up from germline, CDR1 is SGHRS and CDR2 is YFSETQ. With 2 bases removed from V and 7 bases from J, the gap between germline ends came to 15 bases. There are 14 residues in the CDR3. For the CDR3, the DNA is TGCGCCAGCAGCTTTGAGTTCGACGTCGGTGGCTACACCTTC. Amino acid sequence: CASSFEFDVGGYTF.

The chain joins TRBV20-1 to TRBJ1-6, with 7 nucleotides matching TRBD1. CDR3 length equals 16 residues. J was trimmed by 10 bases and V by 0 bases; bases with no gene match: 12. Looked up from germline, CDR1 is DFQATT and CDR2 is SNEGSKA (reference sequence). This CDR3 is CSARDLATGWGSPLHF. DNA of the CDR3: TGCAGTGCTAGAGATCTCGCGACAGGGTGGGGATCACCCCTCCACTTT.

This clonotype was detected many times. This sequence joins TRBV5-1 and TRBJ1-6; D uncertain. V lost 0 bases and J lost 9, with 16 bases in between. The V gene's germline CDR1 is SGHRS and CDR2 YFSETQ. The CDR3 is made up of 16 amino acids. DNA of the CDR3: TGCGCCAGCAGCTTGGGTTCCGGGATTGATGGTTCACCCCTCCACTTT. Translated: CASSLGSGIDGSPLHF. The full variable domain, its missing parts supplied by reference TRBV5-1 and TRBJ1-6, is KAGVTQTPRYLIKTRGQQVTLSCSPISGHRSVSWYQQTPGQGLQFLFEYFSETQRNKGNFPGRFSGRQFSNSRSEMNVSTLELGDSALYLCASSLGSGIDGSPLHFGNGTRLTVT.

This clonotype has at least ten counts. This chain connects TRBV11-3 to TRBJ2-1, with 8 bases that match TRBD2. The CDR3 sequence is 21 residues long. Trimming cost V 6 bases and J 0 bases; bases outside gene matches: 22. From germline, CDR1 is SGHNT and CDR2 YENEEA. The CDR3 loop is CASRSRGGPISGTGSYNEQFF. For the CDR3, the DNA is TGTGCCAGCAGGTCAAGGGGGGGACCTATTAGCGGGACCGGCTCCTACAATGAGCAGTTCTTC.

Many counts were recorded for this clonotype. This sequence joins TRBV12-3 or TRBV12-4 and TRBJ1-6; D uncertain. This CDR3 is 14 amino acids long. The V end was cut by 4 bases, the J end by 11 bases, with 15 bases between. CDR3 in amino acids: CASSSQPGGTPLHF. Written as DNA, the CDR3 is TGTGCCAGCAGTTCCCAGCCTGGTGGGACACCCCTCCACTTT.

There are many counts of this clonotype. The gene calls are TRBV27 and TRBJ2-1; the D gene is possibly TRBD1 (6 bases). The CDR3 length is 15 residues. V gave up 6 bases and J gave up 2 bases, with 14 bases separating them. Germline V lookup: CDR1 MNHEY, CDR2 SMNVEV (reference sequence). The CDR3 DNA is TGTGCCAGCAGATCAGGGGCGTTTCCCTACAATGAGCAGTTCTTC. As protein: CASRSGAFPYNEQFF.

J is TRBJ1-2 and V is TRBV2; 7 positions agree with TRBD1. Unmatched junction bases numbered 4, after V lost 1 base and J lost 2 bases. The CDR3 sequence is 15 residues long. Germline CDR1 is SNHLY and CDR2 is FYNNEI. CDR3 amino acids: CASSEGDSLNYGYTF. CDR3 nucleotides: TGTGCCAGCAGTGAAGGGGACAGTTTAAACTATGGCTACACCTTC. The full variable domain, its missing parts supplied by reference TRBV2 and TRBJ1-2, is EPEVTQTPSHQVTQMGQEVILRCVPISNHLYFYWYRQILGQKVEFLVSFYNNEISEKSEIFDDQFSVERPDGSNFTLKIRSTKLEDSAMYFCASSEGDSLNYGYTFGSGTRLTVV.

This chain connects TRBV5-1 to TRBJ2-7, with D tentatively TRBD1 or TRBD2 (5 bases each). V lost 2 bases and J 10 bases, leaving 19 bases between the germline ends. CDR1 and CDR2 (germline): SGHRS, YFSETQ. The CDR3 runs to 14 residues. The DNA for the CDR3 is TGCGCCAGCAGCTTCCGGGACCCTGCTACGAATCAGTACTTC. It is translated as CASSFRDPATNQYF.

J is TRBJ1-1 and V is TRBV7-9; D perhaps matches TRBD1 (5 bases). The V end was cut by 0 bases, the J end by 1 base, with 9 bases between. This CDR3 comprises 15 residues. Germline loops: CDR1 SEHNR, CDR2 FQNEAQ (reference sequence). The DNA for the CDR3 is TGTGCCAGCAGCTTAGCGGGGCAGGGGAACACTGAAGCTTTCTTT. Translating it yields CASSLAGQGNTEAFF.

This clonotype showed up just a few times. The chain recombines TRBV10-1 with TRBJ2-1; possibly TRBD2 for D (5 bases). The germline CDR1 and CDR2 sequences are WNHNN and SYGVQD (reference sequence). The CDR3 contains 16 residues. The ends were cut back, 3 bases at V and 8 bases at J, with 20 bases in the middle. For the CDR3, the DNA is TGCGCCAGCAGTGATCCAAGGCAAGGGAGCGCGTATGAGCAGTTCTTC. Translation gives CASSDPRQGSAYEQFF.

The chain joins TRBV20-1 to TRBJ2-1; 13 bases agree with TRBD2. The CDR3 length is 17 residues. Germline assignment: CDR1 DFQATT and CDR2 SNEGSKA (reference sequence). The V gene end was trimmed by 6 bases and the J gene end by 10 bases; junction bases not matched to a gene: 18. The CDR3 here is CSARTPLGLAGIGEQFF. As DNA, the CDR3 is TGCAGTGCCCGAACCCCGCTGGGACTAGCGGGGATCGGGGAGCAGTTCTTC.

The gene calls are TRBV5-5 and TRBJ1-1, with a possible D match to TRBD1 (5 bases). Germline V CDR1 and CDR2: SGHKS, YYEKEE (reference sequence). Trimming shortened V by 3 bases and J by 4 bases, and 13 bases separated the two germline ends. The CDR3 extends over 14 amino acids. DNA for the CDR3: TGTGCCAGCAGCTCGGCAGGGATAAGCACTGAAGCTTTCTTT. It codes for CASSSAGISTEAFF. The variable domain in full, with the rest retrieved from reference TRBV5-5 and TRBJ1-1, is DAGVTQSPTHLIKTRGQQVTLRCSPISGHKSVSWYQQVLGQGPQFIFQYYEKEERGRGNFPDRFSARQFPNYSSELNVNALLLGDSALYLCASSSAGISTEAFFGQGTRLTVV.

Ten or more counts support this clonotype. V is TRBV20-1 and J is TRBJ2-2, with 9 bases identical to TRBD2. Germline CDR1 reads DFQATT; CDR2 reads SNEGSKA (reference sequence). J gave up 7 bases and V 5 bases, and 2 bases lay outside the gene matches. The CDR3 contains 12 residues. DNA of the CDR3: TGCAGTGCTCATAGCGGGGGCGGGGAGCTGTTTTTT. Translation gives CSAHSGGGELFF.

The sample holds many counts of this clonotype. The chain employs TRBV5-1 and TRBJ1-5; a weak D match, TRBD1 (5 bases). The CDR3 contains 13 residues. CDR1 is SGHRS, CDR2 YFSETQ, per germline. Deletions cut 2 bases from V and 6 bases from J, with 9 bases between. CDR3 sequence reads: CASSFGAGQPQHF. The CDR3 coding sequence is TGCGCCAGCAGCTTCGGGGCTGGTCAGCCCCAGCATTTT.

To note about this clonotype: One base away lies a much larger clone, so this may be a sequencing read error. The V call is TRBV29-1, the J call TRBJ2-1; 7 bases map to TRBD2. The V and J ends lost 4 bases and 9 bases, in that order; junction bases with no gene match: 15. Germline-derived CDR1 and CDR2 are SQVTM and ANQGSEA. This CDR3 comprises 15 residues. CDR3 sequence: CSVGPGLSRFGEQFF. CDR3 DNA sequence: TGCAGCGTTGGCCCGGGACTATCTCGTTTCGGTGAGCAGTTCTTC.

To note about this clonotype: A read error may explain this, as a much larger clone is one base away. The V gene is TRBV20-1, the J gene TRBJ2-3, with D unclear. Germline V gene sequence: CDR1 DFQATT, CDR2 SNEGSKA (reference sequence). This CDR3 is built from 13 residues. CDR3 sequence reads: CSAHTLFTDAQYF. CDR3 DNA: TGCAGTGCCCATACTCTCTTCACAGATGCGCAGTATTTT.

Comments on this clonotype: A read error may account for a junction end that differs from germline. The rearrangement uses TRBV27 and TRBJ1-2; a weak D match, TRBD1 (5 bases). Germline values: CDR1 MNHEY, CDR2 SMNVEV (reference sequence). CDR3 length equals 12 residues. As DNA, the CDR3 is TGTGCCACTCACGGGGCTAACTATGGCGACACCTTC. Translation: CATHGANYGDTF.

A few counts support this clonotype. The rearrangement links TRBV5-1 to TRBJ1-3; TRBD1 is a possible D gene (5 bases). Germline V gene data show CDR1 as SGHRS and CDR2 as YFSETQ. Trimming took 4 bases from V and 1 from J, leaving 15 bases between them. The CDR3 runs to 16 residues. The CDR3 nucleotides read TGCGCCAGCAGCGCGCGGGGGGTATGGTCTGGAAACACCATATATTTT. Encoded protein: CASSARGVWSGNTIYF.

This clonotype was recorded at least ten times. This rearrangement joins TRBV6-2 or TRBV6-3 to TRBJ2-1; D remains unclear. Trimming took 2 bases from V and 2 from J, leaving 13 bases between them. Germline CDR1 is MNHEY and CDR2 is SVGEGT. The CDR3 sequence is 16 residues long. The CDR3 DNA reads as TGTGCCAGCAGTTACAACACCGGGCCGACCTACAATGAGCAGTTCTTC. Its protein is CASSYNTGPTYNEQFF.

This clonotype was seen many times. The rearrangement joins TRBV20-1 to TRBJ2-6; 9 bases are a match to TRBD1. V shed 2 bases, J shed 3 bases, and the junction held 11 bases outside the gene matches. The CDR3 runs to 18 residues. Germline CDR1 is DFQATT and CDR2 is SNEGSKA (reference sequence). The CDR3: CSARPIRDREYGANVLTF. The CDR3 DNA sequence: TGCAGTGCTAGACCCATCAGGGACAGGGAGTATGGGGCCAACGTCCTGACTTTC.

This clonotype occurred many times. This chain links TRBV20-1 with TRBJ1-2; TRBD1 is a possible D gene (6 bases). There are 12 residues in the CDR3. The germline V gene has CDR1 DFQATT and CDR2 SNEGSKA (reference sequence). Deletions cut 3 bases from V and 7 bases from J, with 12 bases between. CDR3 residues: CSASPGAFGYTF. CDR3 in DNA: TGCAGTGCTAGCCCGGGGGCATTTGGCTACACCTTC.

This clonotype was detected many times. This chain joins TRBV9 and TRBJ2-1; 10 nucleotides align to TRBD2. This CDR3 is 15 amino acids long. Germline V gives CDR1 SGDLS, CDR2 YYNGEE. Unmatched junction bases numbered 2, after V lost 2 bases and J lost 3 bases. This CDR3 is CASSVVAGGYNEQFF. DNA for the CDR3: TGTGCCAGCAGCGTGGTAGCGGGGGGCTACAATGAGCAGTTCTTC.

This clonotype showed up many times. V is TRBV15 and J is TRBJ2-1; no clear D. V was shortened by 0 bases and J by 1 base, with 10 bases between the two germline ends. The germline CDR1 and CDR2 sequences are LNHNV and YYDKDF (reference sequence). This CDR3 region has 16 residues. DNA for the CDR3: TGTGCCACCAGCAGAGATCGACTTCTTTCCTACAATGAGCAGTTCTTC. As protein: CATSRDRLLSYNEQFF. The whole variable domain, remainder taken from reference TRBV15 and TRBJ2-1, is DAMVIQNPRYQVTQFGKPVTLSCSQTLNHNVMYWYQQKSSQAPKLLFHYYDKDFNNEADTPDNFQSRRPNTSFCFLDIRSPGLGDTAMYLCATSRDRLLSYNEQFFGPGTRLTVL.

This clonotype was detected a few times. The rearrangement uses TRBV20-1 and TRBJ2-1, with a possible D match to TRBD2 (6 bases). The germline CDR1 and CDR2 sequences are DFQATT and SNEGSKA (reference sequence). Trimming took 3 bases from V and 0 from J, leaving 15 bases between them. This CDR3 has 16 residues. DNA for the CDR3: TGCAGTGCTAGCTCCGCTAGCGCCGACTCCTACAATGAGCAGTTCTTC. Amino acids: CSASSASADSYNEQFF.

This clonotype was detected many times. The chain joins TRBV5-1 to TRBJ2-4, with 12 positions matching TRBD2. V trimming: 3 bases; J trimming: 10 bases; junction bases outside the gene matches: 5. CDR3 length: 14 residues. Germline V gene lookup returns CDR1 SGHRS and CDR2 YFSETQ. The CDR3 nucleotides are TGCGCCAGCAGCTACTCAGGGACTAGCGGGATTCAGTACTTC. Protein sequence: CASSYSGTSGIQYF.

This clonotype was recorded many times. V gene TRBV6-4 combines with J gene TRBJ2-3, with D possibly TRBD2 on 6 matching bases. CDR1 and CDR2 (germline): MRHNA, SNTAGT. Trimming pared 0 bases from V and 0 bases from J, leaving 22 bases between. The CDR3 consists of 20 residues. CDR3 region: CASSDSPPATLATSTDTQYF. In nucleotides, the CDR3 is TGTGCCAGCAGTGACTCCCCCCCAGCTACCCTAGCGACTAGCACAGATACGCAGTATTTT.

The table lists this clonotype with many counts. The rearrangement joins TRBV5-1 to TRBJ2-2, with 8 bases matching TRBD2. In germline, CDR1 is SGHRS, CDR2 YFSETQ. V was pared by 3 bases and J by 5 bases, with 6 bases of the junction left unmatched. This CDR3 region has 15 residues. As DNA, the CDR3 is TGCGCCAGCAGCTCAGCGGGAGTGGGAACCGGGGAGCTGTTTTTT. Translated: CASSSAGVGTGELFF. The complete variable domain, with remaining parts taken from reference TRBV5-1 and TRBJ2-2, reads KAGVTQTPRYLIKTRGQQVTLSCSPISGHRSVSWYQQTPGQGLQFLFEYFSETQRNKGNFPGRFSGRQFSNSRSEMNVSTLELGDSALYLCASSSAGVGTGELFFGEGSRLTVL.

Ten or more counts support this clonotype. This chain joins TRBV5-1 and TRBJ2-1; weak D call: TRBD2 (6 bases). The CDR3 runs to 13 residues. Germline V gives CDR1 SGHRS, CDR2 YFSETQ. V gave up 2 bases and J gave up 15 bases, with 18 bases separating them. Written as DNA, the CDR3 is TGCGCCAGCAGCTTCCTAGGGACCGGGACTTCGTTCTTC. Protein product: CASSFLGTGTSFF.